The next 11 T cell receptor beta chains were all read from a single sample in a study of cytomegalovirus exposure and HLA in healthy donors. A multiplex PCR was run with 60 Vbeta primers and 13 Jbeta primers. Clones were read by immunoSEQ multiplex PCR, and TCRdb kept only the in-frame ones, dropping some. The data contain about 160,000 clones, 84% of them singletons. The sequenced sample was PBMCs. These receptors came from a man in his fifties in good health and CMV-seropositive.

The CDR3, as DNA: TGTGCCAGCAGCGTAGGAGGGGATGTCAGACAGGGGCAATCCTATGGCTACACCTTC. The encoded protein is CASSVGGDVRQGQSYGYTF. The chain has TRBV9 and TRBJ1-2; TRBD1 aligns across 8 bases. The CDR3 totals 19 residues. Unmatched junction bases numbered 17, after V lost 0 bases and J lost 4 bases. In germline, CDR1 is SGDLS, CDR2 YYNGEE.

This clone showed up just once. The V gene is TRBV7-6, the J gene TRBJ2-2; D may be TRBD2 (6 bases). This CDR3 spans 16 amino acids. V was pared by 2 bases and J by 4 bases, with 14 bases between. Per germline, CDR1 SGHVS and CDR2 FNYEAQ. The CDR3 region has the DNA TGTGCCAGCAGCTTAAACTCGGGAGAAGTCACCGGGGAGCTGTTTTTT. It specifies CASSLNSGEVTGELFF. The complete variable domain, with remaining parts taken from reference TRBV7-6 and TRBJ2-2, reads GAGVSQSPRYKVTKRGQDVALRCDPISGHVSLYWYRQALGQGPEFLTYFNYEAQQDKSGLPNDRFSAERPEGSISTLTIQRTEQRDSAMYRCASSLNSGEVTGELFFGEGSRLTVL.

The chain links TRBV5-6 to TRBJ2-2; no clear D. The CDR3 has 16 amino acids. The germline CDR1 and CDR2 sequences are SGHDT and YYEEEE. V shed 0 bases and J shed 0 bases, with 9 bases lying between them. CDR3 coding DNA: TGTGCCAGCAGCTTGGTGGCGGAAACGAACACCGGGGAGCTGTTTTTT. It encodes CASSLVAETNTGELFF.

The chain is built from TRBV5-4 and TRBJ1-1; D remains unclear. Germline CDR1 SGHNT, CDR2 YYREEE (reference sequence). The CDR3 covers 15 residues. Trimming took off 0 bases at V and 1 base at J, with 10 bases between the two ends. The CDR3 is CASSLAGGGNTEAFF. DNA for the CDR3: TGTGCCAGCAGCTTGGCCGGAGGAGGGAACACTGAAGCTTTCTTT.

The chain is built from TRBV27 and TRBJ1-6; TRBD1 aligns across 7 bases. V lost 4 bases and J lost 7; bases outside the gene matches: 13. The CDR3 covers 17 residues. Germline CDR1 MNHEY, CDR2 SMNVEV (reference sequence). The CDR3: CASSSTSTGFRNSPLHF. CDR3 DNA sequence: TGTGCCAGCAGTTCAACCTCGACAGGGTTCCGGAATTCACCCCTCCACTTT.

This chain connects TRBV18 to TRBJ2-1, with 8 bases that match TRBD1. The CDR3 spans 15 residues. Losses at the gene ends were 4 bases for V and 7 bases for J; bases not matched to a gene: 9. The germline V gene encodes CDR1 KGHSH and CDR2 LQKENI. The DNA of the CDR3 is TGTGCCAGCTCACGTCGGACAGGGCATCAAAATGAGCAGTTCTTC. Amino acids: CASSRRTGHQNEQFF.

This chain links TRBV7-9 with TRBJ1-1; D may be TRBD1 (5 bases). Germline V gene sequence: CDR1 SEHNR, CDR2 FQNEAQ (reference sequence). Deletions cut 5 bases from V and 4 bases from J, with 14 bases between. This CDR3 has 14 amino acids. CDR3 amino acids: CASSPAGGGTEAFF. CDR3 in DNA: TGTGCCAGCAGCCCAGCGGGGGGTGGCACTGAAGCTTTCTTT.

The DNA of the CDR3 is TGTGCCAGCAGCCAAGTATACAGGAACACTGAAGCTTTCTTT. Its translation is CASSQVYRNTEAFF. The V call is TRBV4-2, the J call TRBJ1-1; D gene ambiguous. V was trimmed by 1 base and J by 1 base, leaving 7 bases between them. The germline CDR1 and CDR2 sequences are LGHNA and YNFKEQ. CDR3 length: 14 residues.

This chain uses TRBV5-1 with TRBJ1-3, with a tentative D call TRBD1 (6 bases). The germline gives CDR1 SGHRS, CDR2 YFSETQ. V dropped 2 bases and J dropped 0 bases, with 9 bases sitting between them. This CDR3 has 15 amino acids. CDR3 protein: CASSFRGSSGNTIYF. CDR3 sequence (DNA): TGCGCCAGCAGCTTTAGGGGGTCCTCTGGAAACACCATATATTTT.

The chain links TRBV5-6 to TRBJ2-4, with a weak D call TRBD2 (6 bases). Germline V gene sequence: CDR1 SGHDT, CDR2 YYEEEE. The CDR3 has 14 residues. With 5 bases removed from V and 7 bases from J, the gap between germline ends came to 16 bases. The CDR3 DNA follows: TGTGCCAGCAGGGGAGACGGGAGCCCCAACATTCAGTACTTC. Its protein is CASRGDGSPNIQYF. The variable domain in full, completed from reference TRBV5-6 and TRBJ2-4, reads DAGVTQSPTHLIKTRGQQVTLRCSPKSGHDTVSWYQQALGQGPQFIFQYYEEEERQRGNFPDRFSGHQFPNYSSELNVNALLLGDSALYLCASRGDGSPNIQYFGAGTRLSVL.

The CDR3 nucleotides read TGCGCCAGCAGCGAGACTGCAGAGACCCAGTACTTC. This translates into CASSETAETQYF. The rearrangement uses TRBV5-1 and TRBJ2-5; D is undetermined. The CDR3 loop spans 12 amino acids. CDR1 and CDR2 (germline): SGHRS, YFSETQ. V was shortened by 4 bases and J by 4 bases, with 8 bases between the two germline ends.